Below, 13 T cell receptor beta chains from the same sample are listed, as sequenced in a study of blood T cell repertoires in COVID-19 (dated by TCRdb to about 2020). Receptor libraries were prepared by the immunoSEQ multiplex PCR assay. Drawn from immuneACCESS, this table holds only the in-frame rearrangements with V and J called that TCRdb kept. Clones are partly lost; checked studies trace under half to an unresolved V gene and leave the rest unexplained. The sample table holds just under 45,000 clones, of which 80% to 90% were seen once. Around 3.7% of the sample belongs to the ten largest clones. Sequencing was performed on peripheral blood. The receptors here all came from a middle-aged man with COVID-19, enrolled during active disease.

This chain joins TRBV24-1 and TRBJ1-1; D is uncertain. Germline V CDR1 and CDR2: KGHDR, SFDVKD. The CDR3 has 13 amino acids. V gave up 0 bases and J gave up 4 bases, with 5 bases separating them. CDR3 region: CATSDLTGTEAFF. CDR3 DNA: TGTGCCACCAGTGATTTGACCGGCACTGAAGCTTTCTTT.

The count of this clone is one. CDR3 nucleotides: TGCGCCAGCAGCTTGGAGGGGGCCGGCACAGATACGCAGTATTTT. Its translation: CASSLEGAGTDTQYF. The rearrangement links TRBV5-1 to TRBJ2-3, with 7 bases that match TRBD1. V trimming: 0 bases; J trimming: 1 base; junction bases outside the gene matches: 2. Germline V gives CDR1 SGHRS, CDR2 YFSETQ. The CDR3 is 15 amino acids.

This chain links TRBV2 with TRBJ2-1, with 7 bases aligning to TRBD1. The CDR3 has 14 residues. Germline V gene lookup returns CDR1 SNHLY and CDR2 FYNNEI. Trimming cost V 7 bases and J 4 bases; bases outside gene matches: 7. The CDR3 protein is CASTGRDSYNEQFF. The CDR3 coding sequence is TGTGCCAGCACGGGACGGGACAGTTACAATGAGCAGTTCTTC.

This clone appeared a few times. This rearrangement joins TRBV5-5 to TRBJ2-5; TRBD1 matches at 8 bases. The CDR3 runs 17 residues. Trimming cost V 2 bases and J 1 base; bases outside gene matches: 10. Looked up from germline, CDR1 is SGHKS and CDR2 is YYEKEE (reference sequence). The CDR3: CASSLRATGGSQETQYF. Written as DNA, the CDR3 is TGTGCCAGCAGCTTACGTGCTACAGGGGGAAGCCAAGAGACCCAGTACTTC. Drawing the rest from reference TRBV5-5 and TRBJ2-5, the complete variable domain is DAGVTQSPTHLIKTRGQQVTLRCSPISGHKSVSWYQQVLGQGPQFIFQYYEKEERGRGNFPDRFSARQFPNYSSELNVNALLLGDSALYLCASSLRATGGSQETQYFGPGTRLLVL.

The chain combines TRBV11-2 with TRBJ2-3, with TRBD2 as a possible D gene (6 bases). Germline CDR1 SGHAT, CDR2 FQNNGV. The CDR3 extends over 16 amino acids. The ends were cut back, 5 bases at V and 1 base at J, with 16 bases in the middle. This CDR3 is CASSRTPGVGTDTQYF. The CDR3 region has the DNA TGTGCCAGCAGCCGGACCCCGGGGGTGGGCACAGATACGCAGTATTTT.

The CDR3 here is CATSRGGPARGEQYF. CDR3 nucleotides: TGTGCCACCAGCAGAGGGGGCCCGGCGCGTGGCGAGCAGTACTTC. The rearrangement links TRBV15 to TRBJ2-7; weak D call: TRBD1 (5 bases). V gave up 1 base and J gave up 6 bases, with 16 bases separating them. Germline values: CDR1 LNHNV, CDR2 YYDKDF (reference sequence). The CDR3 is 15 residues long.

In its sample, this clone was seen once. This rearrangement joins TRBV9 to TRBJ2-7, with a weak D call TRBD1 (5 bases). V was trimmed by 2 bases and J by 3 bases, leaving 12 bases between them. CDR1 and CDR2 from the germline V gene are SGDLS and YYNGEE. This CDR3 has 14 residues. The CDR3 DNA reads TGTGCCAGCAGCGTCTCAGGGAACCTCTACGAGCAGTACTTC. Translated: CASSVSGNLYEQYF. Using reference TRBV9 and TRBJ2-7 for the parts outside the CDR3, the full variable domain is DSGVTQTPKHLITATGQRVTLRCSPRSGDLSVYWYQQSLDQGLQFLIQYYNGEERAKGNILERFSAQQFPDLHSELNLSSLELGDSALYFCASSVSGNLYEQYFGPGTRLTVT.

The chain recombines TRBV5-8 with TRBJ1-6; the match to TRBD1 covers 7 bases. V dropped 0 bases and J dropped 5; count of bases not matched to a gene: 2. Germline values: CDR1 SGHTS, CDR2 YDEGEE. The CDR3 contains 15 residues. CDR3 in amino acids: CASSLGQGDNSPLHF. For the CDR3, the DNA is TGTGCCAGCAGCTTGGGACAGGGTGATAATTCACCCCTCCACTTT.

This chain joins TRBV14 and TRBJ2-1; tentative D call: TRBD2 (6 bases). Germline-derived CDR1 and CDR2 are SGHDN and FVKESK. The CDR3 is made up of 21 amino acids. Trimming stripped 0 bases from V and 6 bases from J, with 30 bases between. The CDR3 here is CASSQDGGTEIPEPLSNEQFF. The CDR3 DNA reads as TGTGCCAGCAGCCAAGATGGAGGGACCGAAATACCCGAACCCTTATCCAATGAGCAGTTCTTC.

V is TRBV11-2 and J is TRBJ1-3; D is unclear. The CDR3 totals 14 residues. Trimming left V 0 bases short and J 4 bases short, with 7 bases between. Germline V gene lookup returns CDR1 SGHAT and CDR2 FQNNGV. The CDR3 bases are TGTGCCAGCAGCTTAGATCGTATCGGAAACACCATATATTTT. Its translation is CASSLDRIGNTIYF.

This chain links TRBV11-2 with TRBJ2-7, with TRBD1 as a possible D gene (6 bases). Between the trimmed V and J ends, which lost 0 bases and 5 bases, there was a span of 14 bases. The CDR3 spans 15 residues. Germline V gene lookup returns CDR1 SGHAT and CDR2 FQNNGV. CDR3 sequence: CASSLDPTGNHEQYF. The CDR3, as DNA: TGTGCCAGCAGCTTAGATCCAACAGGGAACCACGAGCAGTACTTC.

This sequence joins TRBV27 and TRBJ1-4; 7 bases are a match to TRBD1. Trimming at V came to 5 bases and at J to 5 bases, leaving 8 bases not matched to a gene. Germline loops: CDR1 MNHEY, CDR2 SMNVEV (reference sequence). This CDR3 spans 15 amino acids. The CDR3 DNA is TGTGCCAGCAGTACCCGGACAGGATTGAATGAAAAACTGTTTTTT. Protein product: CASSTRTGLNEKLFF.

This sequence joins TRBV5-1 and TRBJ1-6; maybe TRBD1 (6 bases). There are 16 residues in the CDR3. V was shortened by 6 bases and J by 7 bases, with 20 bases between the two germline ends. Germline V CDR1 and CDR2: SGHRS, YFSETQ. DNA for the CDR3: TGCGCCAGCACCGCACAGGGAACGGGGACCAATTCACCCCTCCACTTT. Translated: CASTAQGTGTNSPLHF.